This passage covers 31 T cell receptor beta chains from one sample sequenced in a study of regulatory T cells in long-lasting Graves disease (TCRdb year 2021). The sample's time point label, in plain terms: newly diagnosed GD, antithyroid drugs for less than 3 months. For both TCR sequencing and RNA sequencing, RNA was extracted from PBMCs using TRIzol. The method was multiplex PCR. The instrument given in TCRdb is Illumina HiSeq 4000. CDR3 regions were amplified by Arm-PCR with iRepertoire HTBI primers to construct TCR beta libraries. In TCRdb, the public reads were trimmed at Q25 with fastp and aligned with MiXCR, with productive beta chains retained. Entries that share a CDR3 protein sequence are merged under the most common genes and DNA. Recorded for this sample are 400,000 to 500,000 distinct CDR3 sequences; 13% to 15% of them occurred a single time. The top ten clonotypes cover approximately 15% of the sample.

The sample also formed part of further work on T cells in Graves' hyperthyroidism and ophthalmopathy.

The sequences come from peripheral blood mononuclear cells (PBMCs), collected at new diagnosis, from a patient treated with antithyroid drugs. The receptors shown here come from a woman between 45 and 65 years old with Graves disease. Donor details come from another sample of the same person, matched by shared clones.

This chain uses TRBV6-1 with TRBJ2-7, with D perhaps given as TRBD1 or TRBD2 (5 bases each). CDR1 and CDR2 from the germline V gene are MNHNS and SASEGT. CDR3 length equals 16 residues. V shed 6 bases and J shed 0 bases, with 18 bases lying between them. The CDR3 nucleotides are TGTGCCAGCAGACCCACTTCGTGGGGGAGCTCCTACGAGCAGTACTTC. Translation: CASRPTSWGSSYEQYF.

This clonotype was counted many times. The chain employs TRBV5-1 and TRBJ2-5; no definite D call. The CDR3 totals 17 residues. Germline CDR1 and CDR2: SGHRS and YFSETQ. Between the trimmed V and J ends, which lost 0 bases and 0 bases, there was a span of 15 bases. Written as DNA, the CDR3 is TGCGCCAGCAGCTTGGCTAAGACCCATCAGGACCAAGAGACCCAGTACTTC. It specifies CASSLAKTHQDQETQYF.

As regards this clonotype: This may stem from a read error, because a much larger clone lies one nucleotide away. V gene TRBV5-1 combines with J gene TRBJ2-1; 7 nucleotides line up with TRBD2. This CDR3 contains 15 residues. The V and J ends lost 0 bases and 4 bases, in that order; junction bases with no gene match: 4. Germline V gene sequence: CDR1 SGHRS, CDR2 YFSETQ. The CDR3 DNA is TGCGCCAGCAGCTTGGCCACCGGGAGGTACAATGAGCAGTTCTTC. This translates into CASSLATGRYNEQFF.

This clonotype was seen ten or more times. V is TRBV20-1 and J is TRBJ2-3, with 9 bases lining up with TRBD2. The trim removed 5 bases at V and 2 bases at J, leaving 5 bases unmatched. Germline V gives CDR1 DFQATT, CDR2 SNEGSKA (reference sequence). This CDR3 is 14 amino acids long. Here the CDR3 DNA reads TGCAGTGCTCAGGCGGGAGGGTACACAGATACGCAGTATTTT. Its translation: CSAQAGGYTDTQYF.

This clonotype was seen many times. This chain links TRBV30 with TRBJ2-5; 8 nucleotides match TRBD1. J gave up 2 bases and V 4 bases, and 12 bases lay outside the gene matches. This CDR3 has 16 amino acids. CDR1 and CDR2 from the germline V gene are GTSNPN and SVGIG (reference sequence). The DNA of the CDR3 is TGTGCCTGGACCCCACCAGAGGACAGGGAGCAAGAGACCCAGTACTTC. Protein: CAWTPPEDREQETQYF.

The gene calls are TRBV5-1 and TRBJ2-3, with TRBD1 matching over 7 bases. CDR1 is SGHRS and CDR2 is YFSETQ in the germline V gene. This CDR3 comprises 16 residues. Losses at the gene ends were 4 bases for V and 1 base for J; bases not matched to a gene: 9. CDR3 protein: CASSPWATGGTDTQYF. DNA for the CDR3: TGCGCCAGCAGCCCGTGGGCTACAGGGGGCACAGATACGCAGTATTTT.

Note on this clonotype: A much larger clone is a single base away; this may be a read error. This chain links TRBV28 with TRBJ1-5; 8 bases align to TRBD1. The CDR3 totals 13 residues. The junction had 1 base not matched to a gene; V was cut back by 6 bases and J by 3 bases. Germline-derived CDR1 and CDR2 are MDHEN and SYDVKM. DNA for the CDR3: TGTGCCAGCAGGGACAGGGTCAATCAGCCCCAGCATTTT. Protein product: CASRDRVNQPQHF.

A remark on this clonotype: This likely traces to a read error, being one base from a far larger clone. As the CDR3 is not closed by the conserved phenylalanine or tryptophan, this likely results from a read error. This chain joins TRBV7-2 and TRBJ2-1, with D perhaps TRBD1 (6 bases). There are 16 residues in the CDR3. Looked up from germline, CDR1 is SGHTA and CDR2 is FQGNSA. V lost 1 base and J 3 bases, leaving 13 bases between the germline ends. CDR3 coding DNA: TGTGCCAGCAGCTTAGATCTGGCAGGGGACTACAATGAGCAGTTCTCC. It codes for CASSLDLAGDYNEQFS.

Many counts were recorded for this clonotype. The chain has TRBV12-3 or TRBV12-4 and TRBJ2-6, with D maybe TRBD1 (5 bases). This CDR3 has 16 residues. The ends were cut back, 5 bases at V and 2 bases at J, with 13 bases in the middle. The CDR3 DNA sequence: TGTGCCAGCAGTCCTCCTTCAGGGACTGGGGCCAACGTCCTGACTTTC. This gives the protein CASSPPSGTGANVLTF.

The J gene is TRBJ1-2, the V gene TRBV29-1; D is unclear. The germline CDR1 and CDR2 sequences are SQVTM and ANQGSEA. The V end lost 1 base, the J end lost 11 bases, and 14 bases lay between the germline ends. The CDR3 contains 12 residues. CDR3 bases: TGCAGCGTTGAAGTGGAGGGCCGGTGGTACACCTTC. Encoded protein: CSVEVEGRWYTF.

This clonotype appeared a few times. The genes are TRBV5-1 and TRBJ2-2; D remains ambiguous. The V end was cut by 5 bases, the J end by 1 base, with 12 bases between. The germline CDR1 and CDR2 sequences are SGHRS and YFSETQ. CDR3 length: 15 amino acids. CDR3 in amino acids: CASRSLRKNTGELFF. For the CDR3, the DNA is TGCGCCAGCAGGTCCTTACGAAAGAACACCGGGGAGCTGTTTTTT.

Ten or more counts support this clonotype. V is TRBV15 and J is TRBJ2-7; a possible D gene is TRBD2 (6 bases). CDR3 length: 14 amino acids. CDR1 and CDR2 from the germline V gene are LNHNV and YYDKDF (reference sequence). V lost 0 bases, J lost 4 bases, and 10 bases lay in between. CDR3 sequence reads: CATSRDRGFYEQYF. CDR3 coding DNA: TGTGCCACCAGCAGAGATCGGGGGTTTTACGAGCAGTACTTC.

V gene TRBV6-2 or TRBV6-3 combines with J gene TRBJ1-1; no definite D call. CDR1 is MNHEY and CDR2 is SVGEGT in the germline V gene. With 5 bases removed from V and 0 bases from J, the gap between germline ends came to 10 bases. CDR3 length equals 14 residues. DNA for the CDR3: TGTGCCAGCAGTGAACAACAGTTGAACACTGAAGCTTTCTTT. This sequence encodes CASSEQQLNTEAFF.

This clonotype was seen a handful of times. The CDR3 protein is CASRPGGFTEAFF. CDR3 bases: TGTGCCAGCAGACCTGGCGGATTCACTGAAGCTTTCTTT. The rearrangement uses TRBV12-3 or TRBV12-4 and TRBJ1-1; no reliable D call. With 6 bases removed from V and 4 bases from J, the gap between germline ends came to 12 bases. The CDR3 is made up of 13 amino acids.

This clonotype was detected only once. Being one base from a much bigger clone, this may be a read error. The rearrangement uses TRBV18 and TRBJ2-6; D gene unclear. In germline, CDR1 is KGHSH, CDR2 LQKENI. There are 16 residues in the CDR3. Trimming pared 3 bases from V and 2 bases from J, leaving 11 bases between. The CDR3 nucleotides are TGTGCCAGCTCACCCCGCCAGAGCACTGGGGCCAACGTCCTGACTTTC. Translation gives CASSPRQSTGANVLTF.

This clonotype was counted many times. This chain joins TRBV19 and TRBJ2-5, with 9 bases matching TRBD2. Germline lookup yields CDR1 LNHDA and CDR2 SQIVND (reference sequence). V gave up 4 bases and J gave up 5 bases; unmatched junction bases: 8. The CDR3 runs 15 residues. The CDR3 DNA reads as TGTGCCAGTAGTAAAATAGCGGGAGTTGAGGAGACCCAGTACTTC. Translation gives CASSKIAGVEETQYF.

This clonotype was detected a few times. The rearrangement links TRBV6-1 to TRBJ2-7; D is possibly TRBD1 or TRBD2 (6 bases each). The germline V gene encodes CDR1 MNHNS and CDR2 SASEGT. The CDR3 spans 11 residues. V was trimmed by 10 bases and J by 4 bases, leaving 11 bases between them. Here the CDR3 reads CATGAVYEQYF. CDR3 sequence (DNA): TGTGCCACGGGGGCCGTTTACGAGCAGTACTTC.

This clonotype was seen at least ten times. The chain recombines TRBV10-3 with TRBJ2-7; the match to TRBD2 covers 12 bases. After removal of 7 bases from V and 4 bases from J, the junction contained 11 bases not matched to a gene. The germline CDR1 and CDR2 sequences are ENHRY and SYGVKD. CDR3 length: 16 amino acids. CDR3: CAINGVASGRGYEQYF. The CDR3 DNA follows: TGTGCCATCAATGGTGTGGCTAGCGGGAGGGGATACGAGCAGTACTTC.

This clonotype turned up a few times. The chain carries TRBV7-2 and TRBJ2-7; the D is unclear. V was cut by 0 bases and J by 1 base, with 10 bases left in between. CDR1 is SGHTA and CDR2 is FQGNSA in the germline V gene. The length of the CDR3 is 15 residues. CDR3 residues: CASSLAGRVSYEQYF. The DNA of the CDR3 is TGTGCCAGCAGCTTAGCAGGACGGGTGTCCTACGAGCAGTACTTC.

The rearrangement joins TRBV4-1 to TRBJ2-1; D gene ambiguous. The V and J ends lost 0 bases and 2 bases respectively, with 11 bases between them. CDR1 and CDR2 (germline): MGHRA, YSYEKL. The CDR3 covers 16 residues. CDR3 sequence (DNA): TGCGCCAGCAGCCAAGATTCCGCCTCCGCCTACAATGAGCAGTTCTTC. This encodes CASSQDSASAYNEQFF.

This clonotype has just a few counts. The chain couples TRBV25-1 to TRBJ2-1; 9 nucleotides agree with TRBD1. V shed 2 bases, J shed 1 base, and the junction held 3 bases outside the gene matches. CDR1 is MGHDK, CDR2 SYGVNS, per germline. The CDR3 spans 16 residues. CDR3 loop: CASSEAGQGSYNEQFF. The CDR3 DNA reads TGTGCCAGCAGTGAAGCGGGACAGGGTTCCTACAATGAGCAGTTCTTC.

This clonotype has a count of ten or more. This chain uses TRBV7-3 with TRBJ2-1; 8 positions agree with TRBD1. The junction had 6 bases not matched to a gene; V was cut back by 5 bases and J by 6 bases. The CDR3 sequence is 14 residues long. Germline loops: CDR1 SGHTA, CDR2 FQGTGA. CDR3 DNA: TGTGCCAGCAGCCCCCAGGGGGCGACCAATGAGCAGTTCTTC. The encoded protein is CASSPQGATNEQFF.

This clonotype was observed a few times. This chain links TRBV10-3 with TRBJ2-3; D is unresolved. Between the trimmed V and J ends, which lost 5 bases and 4 bases, there was a span of 13 bases. Per the germline V gene, CDR1 is ENHRY and CDR2 is SYGVKD. This CDR3 region has 14 residues. CDR3 coding DNA: TGTGCCATCAGTAATTCCGCCAGCTCAGATACGCAGTATTTT. Protein sequence: CAISNSASSDTQYF.

V and J are TRBV27 and TRBJ1-6, with 9 bases identical to TRBD1. The CDR3 spans 16 residues. Germline V gives CDR1 MNHEY, CDR2 SMNVEV (reference sequence). The trim removed 4 bases at V and 1 base at J, leaving 2 bases unmatched. The CDR3: CASSSTGGSYNSPLHF. CDR3 nucleotides: TGTGCCAGCAGTTCGACAGGGGGTTCCTATAATTCACCCCTCCACTTT.

Details on this clonotype: This may stem from a read error, because a much larger clone lies one nucleotide away. This chain's CDR3 is CASTNVRNYNEQFF. DNA of the CDR3: TGTGCCAGCACTAACGTGCGGAATTACAATGAGCAGTTCTTC. V and J are TRBV6-1 and TRBJ2-1, with D unclear. This CDR3 is built from 14 residues. The germline V gene has CDR1 MNHNS and CDR2 SASEGT. Trimming took 7 bases from V and 4 from J, leaving 14 bases between them.

This clonotype was picked up many times. This chain uses TRBV11-2 with TRBJ2-5; 9 nucleotides agree with TRBD1. The CDR3 spans 16 residues. J lost 4 bases, V lost 1 base, and 7 bases had no gene match. Germline V gene sequence: CDR1 SGHAT, CDR2 FQNNGV. CDR3 bases: TGTGCCAGCAGCTTAGGGGACCGGGACAGGGTAGAGACCCAGTACTTC. It encodes CASSLGDRDRVETQYF. The full variable domain, completed using reference TRBV11-2 and TRBJ2-5, is EAGVAQSPRYKIIEKRQSVAFWCNPISGHATLYWYQQILGQGPKLLIQFQNNGVVDDSQLPKDRFSAERLKGVDSTLKIQPAKLEDSAVYLCASSLGDRDRVETQYFGPGTRLLVL.

This clonotype was counted ten times or more. The gene calls are TRBV20-1 and TRBJ1-4; 11 bases are shared with TRBD1. CDR1 and CDR2 (germline): DFQATT, SNEGSKA (reference sequence). The CDR3 covers 16 residues. With 1 base clipped from V and 8 bases from J, the junction kept 9 bases outside the gene matches. The CDR3 coding sequence is TGCAGTGCTAGAGTGGGACAGGGGGGGATAAACGAAAAACTGTTTTTT. It codes for CSARVGQGGINEKLFF.

This clonotype was seen at least ten times. This sequence joins TRBV2 and TRBJ1-3, with D possibly being TRBD1 (6 bases). The CDR3 sequence is 18 residues long. Germline V lookup: CDR1 SNHLY, CDR2 FYNNEI. Trimming pared 4 bases from V and 0 bases from J, leaving 19 bases between. The CDR3: CASSVFELQGFSGNTIYF. The CDR3 region has the DNA TGTGCCAGCAGTGTCTTCGAACTACAGGGATTCTCTGGAAACACCATATATTTT.

In its sample, this clonotype was seen once. V is TRBV6-2 or TRBV6-3 and J is TRBJ2-1, with 9 bases fitting TRBD1. CDR3 length: 18 amino acids. Trimming removed 6 bases from V and 3 bases from J; junction bases left unmatched: 15. Germline V gene data show CDR1 as MNHEY and CDR2 as SVGEGT. The CDR3 loop is CASRPRDRVLRSYNEQFF. CDR3 nucleotides: TGTGCCAGCAGACCGCGGGACAGGGTTTTGAGAAGCTACAATGAGCAGTTCTTC.

Many counts were recorded for this clonotype. The chain recombines TRBV11-2 with TRBJ2-7, with TRBD2 as a possible D gene (6 bases). The germline V gene has CDR1 SGHAT and CDR2 FQNNGV. This CDR3 contains 18 residues. The V gene lost 1 base and the J gene lost 4 bases, with 23 bases spanning the gap. The DNA for the CDR3 is TGTGCCAGCAGCTTAGGTCGTCTTTCGGGACTGAACTCGTACGAGCAGTACTTC. It translates to CASSLGRLSGLNSYEQYF.

This clonotype has a handful of counts. V gene TRBV7-3 combines with J gene TRBJ2-3; D might be TRBD2 (5 bases). The CDR3 extends over 15 amino acids. The V gene's germline CDR1 is SGHTA and CDR2 FQGTGA. Trimming took 0 bases from V and 0 from J, leaving 7 bases between them. CDR3 nucleotide sequence: TGTGCCAGCAGCTTAACGCGGGTTAGCACAGATACGCAGTATTTT. It is translated as CASSLTRVSTDTQYF.